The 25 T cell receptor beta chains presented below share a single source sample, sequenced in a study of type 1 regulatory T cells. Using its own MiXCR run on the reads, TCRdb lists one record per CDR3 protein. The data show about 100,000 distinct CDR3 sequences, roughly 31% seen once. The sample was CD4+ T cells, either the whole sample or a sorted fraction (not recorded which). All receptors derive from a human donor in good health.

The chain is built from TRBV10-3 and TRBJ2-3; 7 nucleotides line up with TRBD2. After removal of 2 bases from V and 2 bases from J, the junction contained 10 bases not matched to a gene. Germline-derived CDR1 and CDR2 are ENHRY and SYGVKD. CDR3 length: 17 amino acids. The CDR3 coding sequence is TGTGCCATCAGTGAGCCATGGACTAGAGCTGTCACAGATACGCAGTATTTT. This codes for CAISEPWTRAVTDTQYF.

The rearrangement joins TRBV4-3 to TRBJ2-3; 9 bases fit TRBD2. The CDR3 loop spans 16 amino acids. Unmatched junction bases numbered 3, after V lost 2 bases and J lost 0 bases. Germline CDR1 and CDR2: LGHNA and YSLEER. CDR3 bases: TGCGCCAGCAGCCAACGAACTAGCGGGAGCACAGATACGCAGTATTTT. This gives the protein CASSQRTSGSTDTQYF.

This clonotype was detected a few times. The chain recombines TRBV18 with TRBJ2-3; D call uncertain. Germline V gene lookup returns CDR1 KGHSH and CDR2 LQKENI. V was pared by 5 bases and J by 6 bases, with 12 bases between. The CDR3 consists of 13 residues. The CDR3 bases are TGTGCCAGCTCATCCGGCCTGGACGATACGCAGTATTTT. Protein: CASSSGLDDTQYF.

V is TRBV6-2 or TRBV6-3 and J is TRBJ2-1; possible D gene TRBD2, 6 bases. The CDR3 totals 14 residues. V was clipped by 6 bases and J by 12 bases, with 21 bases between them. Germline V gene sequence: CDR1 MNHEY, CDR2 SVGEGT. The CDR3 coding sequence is TGTGCCAGCAGCCGGGACTTTCCTAAACCCCCGCAGTTCTTC. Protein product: CASSRDFPKPPQFF.

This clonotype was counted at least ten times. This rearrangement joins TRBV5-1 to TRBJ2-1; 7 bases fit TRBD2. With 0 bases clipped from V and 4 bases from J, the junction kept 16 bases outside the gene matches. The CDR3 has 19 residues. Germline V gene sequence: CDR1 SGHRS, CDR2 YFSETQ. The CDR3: CASSLGRDVAGDLYNEQFF. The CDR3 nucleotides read TGCGCCAGCAGCTTGGGACGGGATGTCGCGGGAGATTTATACAATGAGCAGTTCTTC.

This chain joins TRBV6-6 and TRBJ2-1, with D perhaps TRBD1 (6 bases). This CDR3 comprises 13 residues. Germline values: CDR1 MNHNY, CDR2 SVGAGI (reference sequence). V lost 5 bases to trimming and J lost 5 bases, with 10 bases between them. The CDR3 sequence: CASSTGSDNEQFF. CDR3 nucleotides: TGTGCCAGCAGTACAGGGAGCGACAATGAGCAGTTCTTC.

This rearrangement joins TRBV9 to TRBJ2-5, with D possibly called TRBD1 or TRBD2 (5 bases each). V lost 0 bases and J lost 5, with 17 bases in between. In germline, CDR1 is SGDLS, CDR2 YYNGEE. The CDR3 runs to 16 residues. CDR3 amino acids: CASSVGGEGLRETQYF. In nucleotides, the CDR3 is TGTGCCAGCAGCGTAGGAGGAGAGGGGCTCCGGGAGACCCAGTACTTC.

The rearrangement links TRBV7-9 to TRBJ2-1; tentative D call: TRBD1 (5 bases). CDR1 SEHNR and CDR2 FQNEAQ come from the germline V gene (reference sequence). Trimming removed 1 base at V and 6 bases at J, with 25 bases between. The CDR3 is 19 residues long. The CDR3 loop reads CASSLGGHPQGLGSNEQFF. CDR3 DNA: TGTGCCAGCAGCTTAGGTGGTCACCCGCAGGGCCTAGGAAGCAATGAGCAGTTCTTC. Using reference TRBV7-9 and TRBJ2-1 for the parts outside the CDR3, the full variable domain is DTGVSQNPRHKITKRGQNVTFRCDPISEHNRLYWYRQTLGQGPEFLTYFQNEAQLEKSRLLSDRFSAERPKGSFSTLEIQRTEQGDSAMYLCASSLGGHPQGLGSNEQFFGPGTRLTVL.

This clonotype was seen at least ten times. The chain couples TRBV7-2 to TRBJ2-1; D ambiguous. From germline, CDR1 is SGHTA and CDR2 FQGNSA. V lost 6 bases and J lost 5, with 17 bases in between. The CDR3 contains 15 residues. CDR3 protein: CASRIHSGGDNEQFF. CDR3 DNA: TGTGCCAGCAGGATCCACTCCGGTGGAGACAATGAGCAGTTCTTC.

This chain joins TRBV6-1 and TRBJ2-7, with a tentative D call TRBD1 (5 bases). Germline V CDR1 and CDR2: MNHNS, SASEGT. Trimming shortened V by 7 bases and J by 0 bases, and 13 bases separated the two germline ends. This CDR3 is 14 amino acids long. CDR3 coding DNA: TGTGCCAGCAACCGGGCCGACAGCTCCTACGAGCAGTACTTC. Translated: CASNRADSSYEQYF.

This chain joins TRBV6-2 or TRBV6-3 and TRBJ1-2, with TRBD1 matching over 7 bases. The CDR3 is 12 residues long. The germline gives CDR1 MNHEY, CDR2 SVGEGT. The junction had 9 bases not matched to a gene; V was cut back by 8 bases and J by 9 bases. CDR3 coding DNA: TGTGCCAGCTACGGGACAGTCGGGAGCTACACCTTC. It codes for CASYGTVGSYTF.

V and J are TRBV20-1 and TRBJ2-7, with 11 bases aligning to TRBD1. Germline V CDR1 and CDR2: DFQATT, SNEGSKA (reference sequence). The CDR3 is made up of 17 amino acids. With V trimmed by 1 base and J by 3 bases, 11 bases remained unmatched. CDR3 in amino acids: CSARGRSGDRGVYEQYF. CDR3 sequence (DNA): TGCAGTGCTAGAGGCCGGTCAGGGGACAGGGGGGTCTACGAGCAGTACTTC.

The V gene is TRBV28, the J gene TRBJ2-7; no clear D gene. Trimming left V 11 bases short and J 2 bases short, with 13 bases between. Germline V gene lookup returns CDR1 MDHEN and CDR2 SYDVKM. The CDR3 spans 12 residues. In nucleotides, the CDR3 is TGTGCCTCGGGTATTAGGCCCTACGAGCAGTACTTC. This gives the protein CASGIRPYEQYF.

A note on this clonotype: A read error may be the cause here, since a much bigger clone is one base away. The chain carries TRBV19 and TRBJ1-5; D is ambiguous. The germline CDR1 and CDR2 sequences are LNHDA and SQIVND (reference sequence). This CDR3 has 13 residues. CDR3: CANSIDEVQPQHF. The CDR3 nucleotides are TGTGCCAATAGTATCGATGAGGTTCAGCCCCAGCATTTT.

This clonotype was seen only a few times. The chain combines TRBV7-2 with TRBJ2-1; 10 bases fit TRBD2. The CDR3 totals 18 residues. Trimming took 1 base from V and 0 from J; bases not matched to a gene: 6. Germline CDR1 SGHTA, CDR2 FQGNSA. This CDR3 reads CASSLVLAGRGSYNEQFF. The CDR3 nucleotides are TGTGCCAGCAGCTTAGTACTAGCGGGAAGAGGCTCCTACAATGAGCAGTTCTTC.

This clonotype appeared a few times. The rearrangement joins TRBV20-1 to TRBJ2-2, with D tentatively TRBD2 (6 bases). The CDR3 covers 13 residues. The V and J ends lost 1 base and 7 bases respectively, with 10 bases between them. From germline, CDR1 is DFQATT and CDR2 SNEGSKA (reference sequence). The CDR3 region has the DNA TGCAGTGCTAGAGCCGGGACTCACGGGGAGCTGTTTTTT. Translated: CSARAGTHGELFF.

The CDR3: CASSPRGPERGETQYF. CDR3 DNA: TGTGCCAGCAGCCCTAGGGGGCCAGAAAGGGGGGAGACCCAGTACTTC. J is TRBJ2-5 and V is TRBV11-2; 7 bases fit TRBD1. Germline CDR1 and CDR2: SGHAT and FQNNGV. The length of the CDR3 is 16 residues. J gave up 5 bases and V 5 bases, and 14 bases lay outside the gene matches.

CDR3 residues: CASSVVRAYREGNQPQHF. DNA of the CDR3: TGTGCCAGCAGCGTAGTAAGGGCATACAGGGAGGGCAATCAGCCCCAGCATTTT. The chain recombines TRBV9 with TRBJ1-5; D perhaps matches TRBD1 (6 bases). In germline, CDR1 is SGDLS, CDR2 YYNGEE. The CDR3 has 18 residues. Trimming took 0 bases from V and 2 from J, leaving 18 bases between them.

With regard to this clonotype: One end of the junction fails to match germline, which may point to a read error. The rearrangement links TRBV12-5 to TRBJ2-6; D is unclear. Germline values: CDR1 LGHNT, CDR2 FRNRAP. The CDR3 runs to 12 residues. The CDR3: CASGLGDNVLTF. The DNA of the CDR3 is TGTGCTAGTGGTTTGGGGGACAACGTCCTGACTTTC.

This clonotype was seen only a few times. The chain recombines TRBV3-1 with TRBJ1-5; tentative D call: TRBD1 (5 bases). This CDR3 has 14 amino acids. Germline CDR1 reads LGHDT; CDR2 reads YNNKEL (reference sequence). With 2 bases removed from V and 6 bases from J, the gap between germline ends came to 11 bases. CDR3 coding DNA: TGTGCCAGCAGCCAAATACCGACAGTTCAGCCCCAGCATTTT. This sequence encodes CASSQIPTVQPQHF.

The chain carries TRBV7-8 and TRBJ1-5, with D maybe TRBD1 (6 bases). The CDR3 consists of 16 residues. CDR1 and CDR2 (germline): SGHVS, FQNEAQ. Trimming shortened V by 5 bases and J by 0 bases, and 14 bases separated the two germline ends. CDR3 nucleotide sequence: TGTGCCAGCAGCGAGGACAGCACATATAGCAATCAGCCCCAGCATTTT. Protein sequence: CASSEDSTYSNQPQHF.

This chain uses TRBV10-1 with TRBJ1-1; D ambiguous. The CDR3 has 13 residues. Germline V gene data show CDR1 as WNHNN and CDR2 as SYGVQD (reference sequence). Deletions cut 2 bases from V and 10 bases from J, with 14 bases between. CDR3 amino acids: CASSETGRAGAFF. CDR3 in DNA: TGCGCCAGCAGTGAGACGGGGAGGGCTGGAGCTTTCTTT.

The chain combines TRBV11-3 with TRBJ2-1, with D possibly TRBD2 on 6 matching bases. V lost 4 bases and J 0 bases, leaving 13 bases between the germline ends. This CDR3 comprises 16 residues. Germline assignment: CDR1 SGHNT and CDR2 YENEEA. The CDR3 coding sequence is TGTGCCAGCAGCTCAGCCGGGGGAAGCTCCTACAATGAGCAGTTCTTC. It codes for CASSSAGGSSYNEQFF. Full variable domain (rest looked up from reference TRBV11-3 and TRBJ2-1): EAGVVQSPRYKIIEKKQPVAFWCNPISGHNTLYWYLQNLGQGPELLIRYENEEAVDDSQLPKDRFSAERLKGVDSTLKIQPAELGDSAVYLCASSSAGGSSYNEQFFGPGTRLTVL.

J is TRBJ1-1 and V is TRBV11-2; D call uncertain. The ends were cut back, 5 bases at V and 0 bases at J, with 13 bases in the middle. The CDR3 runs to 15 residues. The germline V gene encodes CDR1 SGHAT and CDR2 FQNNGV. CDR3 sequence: CASSPPWVMNTEAFF. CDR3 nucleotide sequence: TGTGCCAGCAGCCCCCCGTGGGTGATGAACACTGAAGCTTTCTTT.

As DNA, the CDR3 is TGTGCCAGCAGTCGCCGACTAGCGGGAGTAGGCGAGCAGTACTTC. Its protein product is CASSRRLAGVGEQYF. The chain is built from TRBV28 and TRBJ2-7; 12 nucleotides align to TRBD2. V shed 5 bases, J shed 6 bases, and the junction held 8 bases outside the gene matches. CDR3 length equals 15 residues. Germline V gene lookup returns CDR1 MDHEN and CDR2 SYDVKM.